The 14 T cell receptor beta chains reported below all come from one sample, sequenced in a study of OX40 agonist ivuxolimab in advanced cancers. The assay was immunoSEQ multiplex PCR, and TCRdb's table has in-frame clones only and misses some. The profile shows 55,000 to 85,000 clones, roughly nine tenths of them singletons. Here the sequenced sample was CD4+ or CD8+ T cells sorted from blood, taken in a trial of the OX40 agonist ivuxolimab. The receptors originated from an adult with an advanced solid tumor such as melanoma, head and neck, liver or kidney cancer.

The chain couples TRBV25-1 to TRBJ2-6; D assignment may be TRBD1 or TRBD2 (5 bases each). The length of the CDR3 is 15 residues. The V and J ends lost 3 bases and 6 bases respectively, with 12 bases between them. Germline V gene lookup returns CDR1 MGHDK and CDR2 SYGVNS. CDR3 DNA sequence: TGTGCCAGCAGTGATTGGGACGGTCCGGCCAACGTCCTGACTTTC. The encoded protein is CASSDWDGPANVLTF.

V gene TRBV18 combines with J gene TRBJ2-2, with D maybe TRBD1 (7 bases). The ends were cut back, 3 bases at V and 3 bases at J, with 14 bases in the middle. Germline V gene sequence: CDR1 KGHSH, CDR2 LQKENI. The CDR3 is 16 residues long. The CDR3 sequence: CASSPRQGGDTGELFF. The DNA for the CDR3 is TGTGCCAGCTCACCCCGACAGGGCGGGGACACCGGGGAGCTGTTTTTT.

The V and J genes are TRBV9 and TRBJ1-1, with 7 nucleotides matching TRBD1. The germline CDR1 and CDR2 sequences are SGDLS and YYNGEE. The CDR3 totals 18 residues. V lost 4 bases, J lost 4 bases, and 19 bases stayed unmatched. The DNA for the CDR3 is TGTGCCAGCAGCTCATTCGCATTTGTAATAGACAGGGCCACTGAAGCTTTCTTT. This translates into CASSSFAFVIDRATEAFF.

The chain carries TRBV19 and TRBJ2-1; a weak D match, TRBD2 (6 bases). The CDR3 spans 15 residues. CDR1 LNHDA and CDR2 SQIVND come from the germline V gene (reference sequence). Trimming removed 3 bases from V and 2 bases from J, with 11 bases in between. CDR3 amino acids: CASSIIAETYNEQFF. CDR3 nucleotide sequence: TGTGCCAGTAGTATTATAGCGGAGACCTACAATGAGCAGTTCTTC.

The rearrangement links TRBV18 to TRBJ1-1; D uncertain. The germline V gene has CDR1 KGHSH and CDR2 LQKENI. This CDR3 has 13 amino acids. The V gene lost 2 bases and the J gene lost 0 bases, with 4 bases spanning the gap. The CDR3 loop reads CASSPNMNTEAFF. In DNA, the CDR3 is TGTGCCAGCTCACCAAACATGAACACTGAAGCTTTCTTT.

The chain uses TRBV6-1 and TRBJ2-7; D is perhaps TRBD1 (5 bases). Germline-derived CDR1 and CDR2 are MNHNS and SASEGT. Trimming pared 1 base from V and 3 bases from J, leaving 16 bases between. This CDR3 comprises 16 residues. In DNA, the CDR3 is TGTGCCAGCAGTGAAGAAAGGGGTGGCAGGTTCTACGAGCAGTACTTC. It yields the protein CASSEERGGRFYEQYF.

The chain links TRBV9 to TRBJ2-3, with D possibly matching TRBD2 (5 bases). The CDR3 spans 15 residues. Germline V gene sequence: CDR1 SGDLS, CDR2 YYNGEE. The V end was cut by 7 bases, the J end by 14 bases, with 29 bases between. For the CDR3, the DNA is TGTGCCAGCTCCGGTGAGGGTGGACCGGGAAGAGTACTGTATTTT. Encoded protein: CASSGEGGPGRVLYF.

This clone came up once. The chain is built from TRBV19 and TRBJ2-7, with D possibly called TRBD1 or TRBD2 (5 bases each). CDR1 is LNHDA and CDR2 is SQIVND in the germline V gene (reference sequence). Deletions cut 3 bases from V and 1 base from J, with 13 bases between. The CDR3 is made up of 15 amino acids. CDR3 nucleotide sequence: TGTGCCAGTAGTATTTTCCGGGACGGGTCCTACGAGCAGTACTTC. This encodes CASSIFRDGSYEQYF.

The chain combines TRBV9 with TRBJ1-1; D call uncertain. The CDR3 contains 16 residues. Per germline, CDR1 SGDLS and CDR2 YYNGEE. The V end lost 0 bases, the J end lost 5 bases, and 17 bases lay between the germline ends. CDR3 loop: CASSVASGIRPTEAFF. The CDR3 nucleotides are TGTGCCAGCAGCGTAGCATCGGGAATCCGTCCGACTGAAGCTTTCTTT.

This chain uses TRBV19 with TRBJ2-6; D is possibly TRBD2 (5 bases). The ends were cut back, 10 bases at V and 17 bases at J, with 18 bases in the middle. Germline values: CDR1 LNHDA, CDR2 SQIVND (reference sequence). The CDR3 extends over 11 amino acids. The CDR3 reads CATQSGGPMTF. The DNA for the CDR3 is TGTGCCACCCAAAGCGGCGGACCTATGACTTTC.

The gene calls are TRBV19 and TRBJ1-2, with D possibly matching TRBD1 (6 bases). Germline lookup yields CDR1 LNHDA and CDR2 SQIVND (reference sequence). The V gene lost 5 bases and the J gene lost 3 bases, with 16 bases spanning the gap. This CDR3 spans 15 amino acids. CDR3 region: CASSEDSTKDYGYTF. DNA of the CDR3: TGTGCCAGTAGTGAGGACAGTACCAAGGACTATGGCTACACCTTC.

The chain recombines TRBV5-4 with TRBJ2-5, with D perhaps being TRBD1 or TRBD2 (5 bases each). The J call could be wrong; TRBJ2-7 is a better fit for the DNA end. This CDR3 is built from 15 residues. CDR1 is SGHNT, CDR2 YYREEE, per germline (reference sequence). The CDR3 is CASSLVGVLRDEQYF. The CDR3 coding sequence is TGTGCCAGCAGCTTGGTGGGGGTTCTTAGGGACGAGCAGTACTTC.

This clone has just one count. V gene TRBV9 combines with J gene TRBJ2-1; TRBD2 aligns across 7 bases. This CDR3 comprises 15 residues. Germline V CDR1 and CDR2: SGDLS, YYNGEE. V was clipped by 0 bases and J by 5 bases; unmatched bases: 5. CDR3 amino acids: CASSVVWTRDNEQFF. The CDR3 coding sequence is TGTGCCAGCAGCGTAGTTTGGACTAGGGACAATGAGCAGTTCTTC.

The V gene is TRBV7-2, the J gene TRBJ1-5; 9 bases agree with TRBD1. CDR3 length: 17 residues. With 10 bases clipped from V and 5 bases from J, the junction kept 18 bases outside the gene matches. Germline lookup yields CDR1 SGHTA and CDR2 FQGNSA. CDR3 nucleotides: TGTGCCACGGGGGCGGACAGGGGCGGTAGTTGGGATCAGCCCCAGCATTTT. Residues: CATGADRGGSWDQPQHF.